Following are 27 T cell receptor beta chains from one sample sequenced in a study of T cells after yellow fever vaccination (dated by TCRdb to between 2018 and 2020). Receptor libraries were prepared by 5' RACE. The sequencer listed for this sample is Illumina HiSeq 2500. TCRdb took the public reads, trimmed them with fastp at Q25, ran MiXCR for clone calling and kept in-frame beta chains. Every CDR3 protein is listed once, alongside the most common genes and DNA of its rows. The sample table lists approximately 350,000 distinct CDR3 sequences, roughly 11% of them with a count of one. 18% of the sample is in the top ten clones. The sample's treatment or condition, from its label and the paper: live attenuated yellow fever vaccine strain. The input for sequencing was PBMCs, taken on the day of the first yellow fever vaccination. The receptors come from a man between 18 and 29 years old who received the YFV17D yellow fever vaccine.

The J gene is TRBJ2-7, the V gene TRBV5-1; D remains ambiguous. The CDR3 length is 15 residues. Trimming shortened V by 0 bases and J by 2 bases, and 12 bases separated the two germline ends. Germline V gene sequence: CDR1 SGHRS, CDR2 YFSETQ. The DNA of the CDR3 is TGCGCCAGCAGCTTGGGAAGGGCCCTAACCTACGAGCAGTACTTC. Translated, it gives CASSLGRALTYEQYF.

CDR3 amino acids: CASSITSGSNTGELFF. The CDR3 coding sequence is TGTGCCAGCAGCATAACTAGCGGGTCGAACACCGGGGAGCTGTTTTTT. The V and J genes are TRBV9 and TRBJ2-2, with 9 nucleotides matching TRBD2. The CDR3 extends over 16 amino acids. Trimming cost V 4 bases and J 0 bases; bases outside gene matches: 4. Germline V gives CDR1 SGDLS, CDR2 YYNGEE.

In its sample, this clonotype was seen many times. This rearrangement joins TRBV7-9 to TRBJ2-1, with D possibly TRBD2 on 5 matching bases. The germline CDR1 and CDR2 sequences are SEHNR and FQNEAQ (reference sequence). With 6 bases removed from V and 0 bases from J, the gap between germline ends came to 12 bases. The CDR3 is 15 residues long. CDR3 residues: CASRPRGSSYNEQFF. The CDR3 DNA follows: TGTGCCAGCAGACCCCGGGGTAGCTCCTACAATGAGCAGTTCTTC.

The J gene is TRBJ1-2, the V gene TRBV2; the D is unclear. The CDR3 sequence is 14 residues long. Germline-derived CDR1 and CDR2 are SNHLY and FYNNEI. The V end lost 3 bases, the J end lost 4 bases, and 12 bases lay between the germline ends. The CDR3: CASSEILGAYGYTF. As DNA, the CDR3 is TGTGCCAGCAGTGAGATTCTGGGAGCCTATGGCTACACCTTC.

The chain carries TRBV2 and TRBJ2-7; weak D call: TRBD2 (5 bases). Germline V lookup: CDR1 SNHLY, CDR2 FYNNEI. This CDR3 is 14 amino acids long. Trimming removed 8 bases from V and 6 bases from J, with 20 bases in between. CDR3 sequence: CASRRRDLSAEQYV. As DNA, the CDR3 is TGTGCCAGCCGCCGCCGGGATCTTTCGGCCGAGCAGTACGTC.

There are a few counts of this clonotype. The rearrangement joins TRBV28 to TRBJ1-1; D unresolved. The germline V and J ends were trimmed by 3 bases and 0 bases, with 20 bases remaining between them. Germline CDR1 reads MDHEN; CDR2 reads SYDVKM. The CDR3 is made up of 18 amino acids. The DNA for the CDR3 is TGTGCCAGCAGTTTTATACCCGATTTCCGGCCGTTGAACACTGAAGCTTTCTTT. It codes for CASSFIPDFRPLNTEAFF.

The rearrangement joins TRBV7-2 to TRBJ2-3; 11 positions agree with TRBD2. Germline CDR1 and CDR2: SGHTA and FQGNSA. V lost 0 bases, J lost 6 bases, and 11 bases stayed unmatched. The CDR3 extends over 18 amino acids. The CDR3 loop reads CASSLAWDSGGAGDTQYF. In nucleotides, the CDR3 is TGTGCCAGCAGCTTAGCGTGGGATAGCGGGGGGGCCGGGGATACGCAGTATTTT.

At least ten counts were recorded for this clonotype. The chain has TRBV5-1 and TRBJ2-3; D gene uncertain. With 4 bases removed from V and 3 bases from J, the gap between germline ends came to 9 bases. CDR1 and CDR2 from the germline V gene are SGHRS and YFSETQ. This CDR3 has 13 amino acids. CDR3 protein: CASSVGLTDTQYF. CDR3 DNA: TGCGCCAGCAGCGTGGGATTGACAGATACGCAGTATTTT.

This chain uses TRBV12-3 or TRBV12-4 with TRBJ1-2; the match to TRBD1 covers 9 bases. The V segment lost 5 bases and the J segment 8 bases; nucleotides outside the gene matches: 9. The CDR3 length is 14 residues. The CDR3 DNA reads TGTGCCAGCAGTCCAGGACAGGGGTTGGGCGGCTACACCTTC. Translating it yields CASSPGQGLGGYTF.

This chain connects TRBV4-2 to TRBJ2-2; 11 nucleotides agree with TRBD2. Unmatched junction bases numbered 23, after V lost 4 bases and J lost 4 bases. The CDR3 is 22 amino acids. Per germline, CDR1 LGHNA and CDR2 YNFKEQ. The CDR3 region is CASSPLRLAGSPNKASTGELFF. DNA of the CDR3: TGTGCCAGCAGCCCCCTTAGACTAGCGGGGTCTCCTAACAAAGCCTCCACCGGGGAGCTGTTTTTT.

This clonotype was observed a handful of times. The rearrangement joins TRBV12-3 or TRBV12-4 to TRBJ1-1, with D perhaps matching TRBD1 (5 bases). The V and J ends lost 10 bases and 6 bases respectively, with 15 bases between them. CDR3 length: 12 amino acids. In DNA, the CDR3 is TGTGCCACCAATGCTCAGACAGCTGAAGCTTTCTTT. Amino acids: CATNAQTAEAFF.

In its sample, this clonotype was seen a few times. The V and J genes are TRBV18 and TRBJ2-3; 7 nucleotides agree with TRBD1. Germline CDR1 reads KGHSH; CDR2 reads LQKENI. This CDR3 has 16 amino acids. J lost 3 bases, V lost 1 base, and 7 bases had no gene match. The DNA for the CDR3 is TGTGCCAGCTCACCACGGGTCGGCAGGGGGACAGATACGCAGTATTTT. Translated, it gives CASSPRVGRGTDTQYF.

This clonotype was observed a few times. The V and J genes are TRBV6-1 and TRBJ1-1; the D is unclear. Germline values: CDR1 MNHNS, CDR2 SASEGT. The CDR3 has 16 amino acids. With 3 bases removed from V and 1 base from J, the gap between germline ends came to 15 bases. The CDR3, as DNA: TGTGCCAGCAGTGAGGAACACCTGCTCAAGAACACTGAAGCTTTCTTT. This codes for CASSEEHLLKNTEAFF.

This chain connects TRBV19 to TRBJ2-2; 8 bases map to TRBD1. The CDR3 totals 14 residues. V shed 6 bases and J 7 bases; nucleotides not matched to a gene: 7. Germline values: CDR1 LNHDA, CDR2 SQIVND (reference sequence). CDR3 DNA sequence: TGTGCCAGTAGACCTGGGACAGGAAACGGGGAGCTGTTTTTT. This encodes CASRPGTGNGELFF.

The CDR3 region is CASSLAIQAGEGEAFF. Here the CDR3 DNA reads TGTGCCAGCAGCTTAGCCATCCAGGCGGGGGAGGGTGAAGCTTTCTTT. This chain links TRBV11-2 with TRBJ1-1, with D perhaps TRBD1 (5 bases). The CDR3 length is 16 residues. Per the germline V gene, CDR1 is SGHAT and CDR2 is FQNNGV. V lost 1 base and J lost 7, with 19 bases in between.

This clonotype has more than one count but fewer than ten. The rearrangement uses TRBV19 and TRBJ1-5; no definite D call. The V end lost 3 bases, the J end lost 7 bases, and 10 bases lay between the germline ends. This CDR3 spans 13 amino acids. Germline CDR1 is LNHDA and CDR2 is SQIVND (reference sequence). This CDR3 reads CASSIAGVQPQHF. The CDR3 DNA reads TGTGCCAGTAGTATCGCGGGCGTGCAGCCCCAGCATTTT.

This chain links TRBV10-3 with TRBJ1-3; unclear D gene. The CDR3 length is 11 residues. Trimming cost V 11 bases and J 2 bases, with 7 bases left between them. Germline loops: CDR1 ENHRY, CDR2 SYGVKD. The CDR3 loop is CAASAGNTIYF. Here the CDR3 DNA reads TGTGCCGCCAGCGCTGGAAACACCATATATTTT.

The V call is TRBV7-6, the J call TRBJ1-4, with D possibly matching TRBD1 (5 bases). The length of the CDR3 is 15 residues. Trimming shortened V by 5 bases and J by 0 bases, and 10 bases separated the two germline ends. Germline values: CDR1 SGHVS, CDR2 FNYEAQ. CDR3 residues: CASSRDPTTNEKLFF. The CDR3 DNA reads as TGTGCCAGCAGCCGGGACCCCACAACTAATGAAAAACTGTTTTTT.

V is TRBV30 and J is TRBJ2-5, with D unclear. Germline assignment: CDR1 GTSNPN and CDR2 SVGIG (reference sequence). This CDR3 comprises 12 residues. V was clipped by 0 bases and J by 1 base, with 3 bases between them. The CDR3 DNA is TGTGCCTGGAGTGTAACCCAAGAGACCCAGTACTTC. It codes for CAWSVTQETQYF.

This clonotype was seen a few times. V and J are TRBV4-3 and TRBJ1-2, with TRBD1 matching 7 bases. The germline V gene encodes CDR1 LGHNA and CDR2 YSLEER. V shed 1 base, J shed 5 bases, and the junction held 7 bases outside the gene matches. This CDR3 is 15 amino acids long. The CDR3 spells CASSQVAGGLYGYTF. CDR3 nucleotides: TGCGCCAGCAGCCAAGTCGCAGGGGGGTTGTATGGCTACACCTTC.

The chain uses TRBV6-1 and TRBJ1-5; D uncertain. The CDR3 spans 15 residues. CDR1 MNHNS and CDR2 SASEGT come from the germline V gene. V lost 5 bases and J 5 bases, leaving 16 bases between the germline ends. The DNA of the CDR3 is TGTGCCAGCAGTCCCCGGAGGGTCCCCGATCAGCCCCAGCATTTT. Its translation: CASSPRRVPDQPQHF.

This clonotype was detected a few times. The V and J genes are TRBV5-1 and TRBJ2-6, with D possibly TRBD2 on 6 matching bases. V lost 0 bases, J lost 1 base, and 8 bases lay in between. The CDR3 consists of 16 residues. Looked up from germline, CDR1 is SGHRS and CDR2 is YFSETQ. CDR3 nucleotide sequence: TGCGCCAGCAGCTTGGCCGGGGGATCTGGGGCCAACGTCCTGACTTTC. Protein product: CASSLAGGSGANVLTF.

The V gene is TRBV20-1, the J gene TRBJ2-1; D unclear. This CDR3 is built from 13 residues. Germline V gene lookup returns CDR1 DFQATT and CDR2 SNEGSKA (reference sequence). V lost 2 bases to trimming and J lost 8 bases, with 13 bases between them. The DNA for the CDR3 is TGCAGTGCTAGACCCGCCCAGGTCCATGAGCAGTTCTTC. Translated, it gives CSARPAQVHEQFF.

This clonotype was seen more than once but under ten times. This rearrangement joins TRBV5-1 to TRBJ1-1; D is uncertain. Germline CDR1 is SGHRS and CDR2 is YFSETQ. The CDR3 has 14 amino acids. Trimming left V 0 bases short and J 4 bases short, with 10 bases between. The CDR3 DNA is TGCGCCAGCAGCTTGGGGGCTTATGGCACTGAAGCTTTCTTT. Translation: CASSLGAYGTEAFF.

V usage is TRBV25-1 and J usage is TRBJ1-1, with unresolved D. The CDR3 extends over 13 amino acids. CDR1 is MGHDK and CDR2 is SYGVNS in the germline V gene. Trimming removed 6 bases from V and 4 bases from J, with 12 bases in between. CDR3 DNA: TGTGCCAGCAGGAACTGGTTGAGCACTGAAGCTTTCTTT. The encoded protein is CASRNWLSTEAFF.

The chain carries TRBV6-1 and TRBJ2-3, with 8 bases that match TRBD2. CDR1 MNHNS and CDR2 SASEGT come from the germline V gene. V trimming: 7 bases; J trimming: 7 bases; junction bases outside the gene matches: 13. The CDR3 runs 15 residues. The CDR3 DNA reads TGTGCCAGCACAATCGGGGGGGCCGACCTGAATACGCAGTATTTT. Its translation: CASTIGGADLNTQYF.

In DNA, the CDR3 is TGTGCCAGCAGCTTAGATTCGGGGTCGGGGCAGCCCCAGCATTTT. The encoded protein is CASSLDSGSGQPQHF. The chain uses TRBV7-2 and TRBJ1-5; D call uncertain. CDR3 length equals 15 residues. V lost 1 base to trimming and J lost 7 bases, with 14 bases between them. Germline V gene data show CDR1 as SGHTA and CDR2 as FQGNSA.